The next 28 T cell receptor beta chains were all read from a single sample in a study of T cells in Graves' hyperthyroidism and ophthalmopathy. Researchers amplified the TCR beta CDR3 regions from RNA transcripts. HTBI primers were used for first-round RT-PCR of the TCR CDR3. TCRdb analysed the multiplex PCR reads with MiXCR anew, one entry per CDR3 protein. The table includes around 350,000 distinct CDR3 sequences, roughly a sixth detected once. The sequenced sample was blood. These receptors were collected from a woman in her thirties with Graves' hyperthyroidism that later progressed to Graves' ophthalmopathy.

This clonotype was counted only a few times. CDR3 sequence: CSVVGQGGGYTF. DNA for the CDR3: TGCAGCGTTGTGGGACAGGGAGGTGGCTACACCTTC. The gene calls are TRBV29-1 and TRBJ1-2; 9 positions agree with TRBD1. V lost 4 bases, J lost 7 bases, and 4 bases stayed unmatched. The CDR3 consists of 12 residues. CDR1 is SQVTM, CDR2 ANQGSEA, per germline.

This clonotype was seen many times. V and J are TRBV5-1 and TRBJ2-7; D remains ambiguous. This CDR3 comprises 14 residues. CDR1 and CDR2 (germline): SGHRS, YFSETQ. V lost 6 bases, J lost 0 bases, and 13 bases lay in between. The CDR3 bases are TGCGCCAGCACCTTAACAGCGAGCTCCTACGAGCAGTACTTC. This encodes CASTLTASSYEQYF.

This chain links TRBV29-1 with TRBJ2-5; 12 nucleotides match TRBD2. From germline, CDR1 is SQVTM and CDR2 ANQGSEA. Unmatched junction bases numbered 4, after V lost 4 bases and J lost 4 bases. This CDR3 region has 14 residues. The CDR3 region has the DNA TGCAGCGTTGGACTAGCGGGAGTTGGAGAGACCCAGTACTTC. Its translation is CSVGLAGVGETQYF.

This clonotype is a singleton in its sample. The chain uses TRBV15 and TRBJ1-6; a possible D gene is TRBD1 (6 bases). This CDR3 is built from 16 residues. Trimming removed 5 bases at V and 5 bases at J, with 16 bases between. CDR1 is LNHNV, CDR2 YYDKDF, per germline (reference sequence). CDR3 DNA sequence: TGTGCCACCAGCCTAGACAGGTCCCAGGATAATTCACCCCTCCACTTT. Its translation is CATSLDRSQDNSPLHF.

This clonotype showed up many times. The chain has TRBV2 and TRBJ2-4; no clear D gene. V was shortened by 1 base and J by 5 bases, with 15 bases between the two germline ends. The CDR3 consists of 16 residues. CDR1 and CDR2 (germline): SNHLY, FYNNEI. CDR3 region: CASSEDSDEGENIQYF. CDR3 coding DNA: TGTGCCAGCAGTGAAGACTCCGACGAAGGAGAAAACATTCAGTACTTC. Full variable domain (remainder filled in from reference TRBV2 and TRBJ2-4): EPEVTQTPSHQVTQMGQEVILRCVPISNHLYFYWYRQILGQKVEFLVSFYNNEISEKSEIFDDQFSVERPDGSNFTLKIRSTKLEDSAMYFCASSEDSDEGENIQYFGAGTRLSVL.

This clonotype came up many times. The chain couples TRBV3-1 to TRBJ1-1; D might be TRBD1 (5 bases). CDR3 length equals 15 residues. V was shortened by 8 bases and J by 3 bases, with 19 bases between the two germline ends. The germline CDR1 and CDR2 sequences are LGHDT and YNNKEL (reference sequence). CDR3 DNA sequence: TGTGCCAGCTCGAGTGGTGGGGGTCGATACACTGAAGCTTTCTTT. This sequence encodes CASSSGGGRYTEAFF.

This clonotype occurred many times. The chain couples TRBV7-8 to TRBJ2-7; TRBD1 agrees at 7 bases. Unmatched junction bases numbered 11, after V lost 6 bases and J lost 0 bases. The CDR3 has 16 residues. Germline V gene lookup returns CDR1 SGHVS and CDR2 FQNEAQ. As DNA, the CDR3 is TGTGCCAGCAGTCTCGGACAGGCGAGGGTCTCCTACGAGCAGTACTTC. Translation: CASSLGQARVSYEQYF. Supplemented by reference TRBV7-8 and TRBJ2-7, the full variable domain reads GAGVSQSPRYKVAKRGQDVALRCDPISGHVSLFWYQQALGQGPEFLTYFQNEAQLDKSGLPSDRFFAERPEGSVSTLKIQRTQQEDSAVYLCASSLGQARVSYEQYFGPGTRLTVT.

The chain recombines TRBV30 with TRBJ2-3; tentatively, D is TRBD2 (6 bases). This CDR3 is 15 amino acids long. The V and J ends lost 0 bases and 0 bases respectively, with 10 bases between them. Germline V gives CDR1 GTSNPN, CDR2 SVGIG (reference sequence). CDR3 in DNA: TGTGCCTGGAGTGTACGCGGGGCGAGCACAGATACGCAGTATTTT. Translating gives CAWSVRGASTDTQYF.

Concerning this clonotype: Possible read error: a much larger clone is one base away. DNA for the CDR3: TGTGCCAGCAATTCCCTCGACAGCCCCCCCTACGAGCAGTACTTC. This encodes CASNSLDSPPYEQYF. The chain is built from TRBV28 and TRBJ2-7; D is perhaps TRBD1 (5 bases). V dropped 7 bases and J dropped 2 bases, with 18 bases sitting between them. The germline V gene encodes CDR1 MDHEN and CDR2 SYDVKM. This CDR3 region has 15 residues.

This clonotype turned up a few times. The chain links TRBV5-1 to TRBJ1-2; TRBD1 matches 7 bases. This CDR3 has 13 amino acids. The V gene's germline CDR1 is SGHRS and CDR2 YFSETQ. J was trimmed by 8 bases and V by 7 bases; bases with no gene match: 11. The CDR3 region is CASGDQTGNGYTF. The CDR3 nucleotides read TGCGCCAGCGGCGACCAGACAGGGAACGGCTACACCTTC.

This clonotype occurred many times. V is TRBV29-1 and J is TRBJ1-1, with D possibly matching TRBD1 (6 bases). CDR1 and CDR2 (germline): SQVTM, ANQGSEA. V was shortened by 7 bases and J by 3 bases, with 15 bases between the two germline ends. The CDR3 sequence is 13 residues long. The CDR3, as DNA: TGCAGCGGATGGGAAGGGGGATACACTGAAGCTTTCTTT. Protein: CSGWEGGYTEAFF.

This clonotype was picked up many times. This chain uses TRBV5-6 with TRBJ1-2; possibly TRBD1 for D (6 bases). CDR3 length equals 15 residues. Trimming took 2 bases from V and 4 from J, leaving 15 bases between them. Germline CDR1 and CDR2: SGHDT and YYEEEE. CDR3 sequence: CASSFGPTGLYGYTF. The CDR3 DNA reads TGTGCCAGCAGCTTTGGTCCTACAGGGCTCTATGGCTACACCTTC.

V is TRBV5-1 and J is TRBJ2-5, with 10 positions matching TRBD2. Germline V gives CDR1 SGHRS, CDR2 YFSETQ. Germline trimming cut 4 bases from V and 2 bases from J; bases unmatched to any gene: 11. This CDR3 is 17 amino acids long. The CDR3 loop reads CASSVNLAGVLQETQYF. DNA for the CDR3: TGCGCCAGCAGCGTGAATCTAGCGGGGGTACTACAAGAGACCCAGTACTTC.

This clonotype occurred many times. The chain recombines TRBV2 with TRBJ1-5; 7 bases align to TRBD1. Germline V gene sequence: CDR1 SNHLY, CDR2 FYNNEI. Losses at the gene ends were 5 bases for V and 7 bases for J; bases not matched to a gene: 11. This CDR3 is built from 15 residues. The CDR3 region is CASSLTGNSEQPQHF. The CDR3 bases are TGTGCCAGCAGTCTGACAGGGAATTCGGAACAGCCCCAGCATTTT. Full variable domain (remainder filled in from reference TRBV2 and TRBJ1-5): EPEVTQTPSHQVTQMGQEVILRCVPISNHLYFYWYRQILGQKVEFLVSFYNNEISEKSEIFDDQFSVERPDGSNFTLKIRSTKLEDSAMYFCASSLTGNSEQPQHFGDGTRLSIL.

This clonotype has just a few counts. The CDR3 sequence is CASSGSYSSYEQYF. The CDR3 nucleotides are TGCGCCAGCAGTGGTTCGTATAGCTCCTACGAGCAGTACTTC. J is TRBJ2-7 and V is TRBV10-2; D is unclear. The CDR3 runs to 14 residues. Germline CDR1 WSHSY, CDR2 SAAADI. Trimming left V 4 bases short and J 0 bases short, with 10 bases between.

This clonotype was recorded at least ten times. The chain carries TRBV7-8 and TRBJ1-1, with D possibly being TRBD1 (5 bases). The CDR3 totals 11 residues. The ends were cut back, 1 base at V and 10 bases at J, with 7 bases in the middle. Germline CDR1 and CDR2: SGHVS and FQNEAQ. The CDR3 DNA sequence: TGTGCCAGCAGCTTAGGAGGGGCAGCTTTCTTT. It translates to CASSLGGAAFF.

This clonotype was seen only a few times. The chain has TRBV11-2 and TRBJ2-7; D is unresolved. Germline loops: CDR1 SGHAT, CDR2 FQNNGV. The CDR3 has 15 residues. V was clipped by 7 bases and J by 2 bases, with 18 bases between them. The DNA of the CDR3 is TGTGCCAGCACCAATTATGGAGTAGAGACCTACGAGCAGTACTTC. This gives the protein CASTNYGVETYEQYF.

With regard to this clonotype: One end of the junction does not line up with germline, which may come from a read error. The chain employs TRBV12-3 or TRBV12-4 and TRBJ2-1; possible D gene TRBD2, 6 bases. This CDR3 has 12 amino acids. CDR3 coding DNA: TGTACCAGCAGTTTTGGAGGGAATGAGCAGTTCTTC. The encoded protein is CTSSFGGNEQFF.

The chain links TRBV7-9 to TRBJ1-3, with TRBD1 identical over 7 bases. After removal of 5 bases from V and 0 bases from J, the junction contained 7 bases not matched to a gene. Germline CDR1 is SEHNR and CDR2 is FQNEAQ (reference sequence). This CDR3 spans 16 amino acids. The CDR3: CASSTRTGSSGNTIYF. CDR3 in DNA: TGTGCCAGCAGCACAAGGACAGGAAGCTCTGGAAACACCATATATTTT.

This clonotype was counted a few times. One junction end disagrees with the germline gene, perhaps due to a read error. V is TRBV3-1 and J is TRBJ2-7, with D uncertain. The CDR3 is 14 amino acids. In germline, CDR1 is LGHDT, CDR2 YNNKEL (reference sequence). As DNA, the CDR3 is TGTGCCAGCGGCCAAGGATCCCTTTTCGGCGAGCAGTACTTC. As protein: CASGQGSLFGEQYF.

In its sample, this clonotype was seen many times. This chain connects TRBV18 to TRBJ2-7; D uncertain. V dropped 4 bases and J dropped 5 bases, with 12 bases sitting between them. The CDR3 is 13 amino acids. CDR1 and CDR2 from the germline V gene are KGHSH and LQKENI. The DNA for the CDR3 is TGTGCCAGCTCACTAGCTCGTAACGACGAGCAGTACTTC. Its protein is CASSLARNDEQYF.

This clonotype was observed at least ten times. This chain connects TRBV18 to TRBJ2-5, with D perhaps matching TRBD2 (6 bases). In germline, CDR1 is KGHSH, CDR2 LQKENI. V was shortened by 4 bases and J by 5 bases, with 17 bases between the two germline ends. The CDR3 loop spans 15 amino acids. The CDR3 nucleotides read TGTGCCAGCTCACAACTCGGGACTCGATGGGAGACCCAGTACTTC. Translation: CASSQLGTRWETQYF.

This clonotype was observed many times. V gene TRBV24-1 combines with J gene TRBJ2-1; maybe TRBD2 (6 bases). V shed 3 bases and J shed 6 bases, with 17 bases lying between them. The CDR3 sequence is 16 residues long. Germline V CDR1 and CDR2: KGHDR, SFDVKD. The chain's CDR3 is CATSDQSSAKFNEQFF. The CDR3 DNA sequence: TGTGCCACCAGTGATCAATCTAGCGCAAAGTTCAATGAGCAGTTCTTC.

The sample holds a few counts of this clonotype. V usage is TRBV9 and J usage is TRBJ2-1, with D possibly TRBD1 on 6 matching bases. Trimming pared 3 bases from V and 8 bases from J, leaving 9 bases between. The CDR3 consists of 12 residues. CDR1 is SGDLS, CDR2 YYNGEE, per germline. CDR3: CASSAQGYEQFF. In DNA, the CDR3 is TGTGCCAGCAGCGCCCAGGGGTATGAGCAGTTCTTC.

This clonotype was detected only a few times. This chain joins TRBV14 and TRBJ2-7; perhaps TRBD1 as D (5 bases). The germline CDR1 and CDR2 sequences are SGHDN and FVKESK. This CDR3 has 15 amino acids. Trimming took 0 bases from V and 1 from J, leaving 10 bases between them. The CDR3 nucleotides read TGTGCCAGCAGCCAAGAGTGGGCAGGGTCCTACGAGCAGTACTTC. Its translation: CASSQEWAGSYEQYF.

This clonotype was seen a handful of times. The V gene is TRBV19, the J gene TRBJ1-1; TRBD1 agrees at 8 bases. This CDR3 comprises 16 residues. Trimming removed 1 base from V and 8 bases from J; junction bases left unmatched: 12. Germline-derived CDR1 and CDR2 are LNHDA and SQIVND (reference sequence). The CDR3 sequence is CASSIGQGAVFTEAFF. The CDR3 nucleotides read TGTGCCAGTAGTATAGGGCAGGGGGCCGTATTCACGGAAGCTTTCTTT. The complete variable domain, with remaining parts taken from reference TRBV19 and TRBJ1-1, reads DGGITQSPKYLFRKEGQNVTLSCEQNLNHDAMYWYRQDPGQGLRLIYYSQIVNDFQKGDIAEGYSVSREKKESFPLTVTSAQKNPTAFYLCASSIGQGAVFTEAFFGQGTRLTVV.

This chain uses TRBV7-9 with TRBJ2-1; D unclear. V lost 5 bases and J lost 0, with 8 bases in between. CDR3 size: 14 residues. Germline V gives CDR1 SEHNR, CDR2 FQNEAQ (reference sequence). CDR3 bases: TGTGCCAGCAGCCGGACCTTCTCCTACAATGAGCAGTTCTTC. Residues: CASSRTFSYNEQFF.

This chain joins TRBV4-1 and TRBJ1-2; unclear D gene. The germline V gene encodes CDR1 MGHRA and CDR2 YSYEKL. V lost 1 base to trimming and J lost 8 bases, with 14 bases between them. CDR3 length equals 14 residues. The CDR3 nucleotides are TGCGCCAGCAGCCAAGGCCTAGGGTCGTGGGGCTACACCTTC. Its translation is CASSQGLGSWGYTF.